This is a list of T cell receptor beta chains from one sample in a study of T cell repertoires in cytomegalovirus infection. TCRdb analysed the reads with MiXCR anew, one entry per CDR3 protein. Seen here are around 900,000 distinct CDR3 sequences, around 31% observed once, and the top ten hold more than 12%. Antigen specificity for these receptors is unknown. This sample comprised cultured CD8+ T cells from PBMCs, obtained from culture after CMV antigen stimulation. The receptors stem from a human donor in good health (CMV status not recorded). Some clones in this sample may be carry-over from other donors' samples. Both conserved end residues are part of each CDR3. A D gene is named only where the DNA matches it firmly. Part of the rows lack a size; the others show once, few, many or a class for expanded clones.

clone_size: -
v_call: TRBV7-6
d_call: TRBD2
j_call: TRBJ2-2
cdr3_aa: CASSLASGPGTGELFF
cdr3_nt: TGTGCCAGCAGCTTGGCTAGCGGGCCTGGGACCGGGGAGCTGTTTTTT

clone_size: -
v_call: TRBV29-1
d_call: -
j_call: TRBJ2-2
cdr3_aa: CSVLYTAIGELFF
cdr3_nt: TGCAGCGTTCTATACACAGCAATCGGGGAGCTGTTTTTT

clone_size: -
v_call: TRBV18
d_call: -
j_call: TRBJ1-5
cdr3_aa: CASSLGTYDQPQHF
cdr3_nt: TGTGCCAGCTCTCTCGGGACATACGATCAGCCCCAGCATTTT

clone_size: few
v_call: TRBV7-9
d_call: TRBD1
j_call: TRBJ1-2
cdr3_aa: CASSLDGQGAYYGYTF
cdr3_nt: TGTGCCAGCAGCTTAGACGGACAGGGGGCATACTATGGCTACACCTTC

clone_size: -
v_call: TRBV4-1
d_call: -
j_call: TRBJ1-5
cdr3_aa: CASSLARLGKNQPQHF
cdr3_nt: TGCGCCAGCAGCCTCGCTCGGCTGGGGAAAAATCAGCCCCAGCATTTT

clone_size: many
v_call: TRBV7-2
d_call: -
j_call: TRBJ2-7
cdr3_aa: CASSWDGVDEQYF
cdr3_nt: TGTGCCAGCAGCTGGGACGGGGTGGATGAGCAGTACTTC

clone_size: -
v_call: TRBV19
d_call: TRBD2
j_call: TRBJ2-7
cdr3_aa: CASSSGTTVYYEQYF
cdr3_nt: TGTGCCAGTAGTAGTGGGACTACCGTTTACTACGAGCAGTACTTC

clone_size: -
v_call: TRBV24-1
d_call: -
j_call: TRBJ1-1
cdr3_aa: CATRSNYREGAFF
cdr3_nt: TGTGCCACCAGAAGTAACTACAGGGAGGGAGCTTTCTTT

clone_size: -
v_call: TRBV5-4
d_call: TRBD1
j_call: TRBJ2-1
cdr3_aa: CATDRDSYNEQFF
cdr3_nt: TGTGCCACAGACAGGGACTCCTACAATGAGCAGTTCTTC

clone_size: few
v_call: TRBV20-1
d_call: TRBD1
j_call: TRBJ1-4
cdr3_aa: CSARDRQGGEKLFF
cdr3_nt: TGCAGTGCTAGAGATCGACAGGGTGGTGAAAAACTGTTTTTT

clone_size: -
v_call: TRBV19
d_call: -
j_call: TRBJ1-1
cdr3_aa: CASSIVEGAEAFF
cdr3_nt: TGTGCCAGTAGTATAGTTGAGGGGGCTGAAGCTTTCTTT

clone_size: -
v_call: TRBV7-2
d_call: -
j_call: TRBJ2-3
cdr3_aa: CASSLYIVSDTQYF
cdr3_nt: TGTGCCAGCAGCTTATATATAGTATCAGATACGCAGTATTTT

clone_size: many
v_call: TRBV7-2
d_call: -
j_call: TRBJ1-1
cdr3_aa: CASSLFPGLGF
cdr3_nt: TGTGCCAGCAGCTTATTCCCGGGGTTGGGTTTT

clone_size: -
v_call: TRBV6-1
d_call: -
j_call: TRBJ2-5
cdr3_aa: CASIQETQYF
cdr3_nt: TGTGCCAGCATCCAAGAGACCCAGTACTTC

clone_size: -
v_call: TRBV28
d_call: -
j_call: TRBJ2-1
cdr3_aa: CASSLWPASNNEQFF
cdr3_nt: TGTGCCAGCAGCCTATGGCCAGCTTCCAATAATGAGCAGTTCTTC

clone_size: -
v_call: TRBV7-2
d_call: TRBD1
j_call: TRBJ1-5
cdr3_aa: CASSTLTGSQPQHF
cdr3_nt: TGTGCCAGCAGCACCCTGACAGGGTCACAGCCCCAGCATTTT

clone_size: many
v_call: TRBV18
d_call: TRBD2
j_call: TRBJ2-3
cdr3_aa: CASSPTSGTQYF
cdr3_nt: TGTGCCAGCTCACCGACTAGCGGTACGCAGTATTTT

clone_size: few
v_call: TRBV13
d_call: TRBD2
j_call: TRBJ2-5
cdr3_aa: CASSLESSGAGSETQYF
cdr3_nt: TGTGCCAGCAGCTTGGAATCTAGCGGGGCAGGGAGTGAGACCCAGTACTTC

clone_size: -
v_call: TRBV5-4
d_call: -
j_call: TRBJ2-4
cdr3_aa: CASSLKQERKNIQYF
cdr3_nt: TGTGCCAGCAGCCTAAAACAGGAGCGCAAAAACATTCAGTACTTC

clone_size: few
v_call: TRBV6-5
d_call: TRBD1
j_call: TRBJ2-3
cdr3_aa: CASRDRGDPPDTQYF
cdr3_nt: TGTGCCAGCAGGGACAGGGGGGACCCTCCAGATACGCAGTATTTT

clone_size: -
v_call: TRBV7-6
d_call: TRBD1
j_call: TRBJ2-5
cdr3_aa: CASSSTGVTETQYF
cdr3_nt: TGTGCCAGCAGCTCAACAGGGGTCACAGAGACCCAGTACTTC

clone_size: -
v_call: TRBV6-5
d_call: -
j_call: TRBJ1-5
cdr3_aa: CASRRGAVSNQPQHF
cdr3_nt: TGTGCCAGCAGACGAGGAGCGGTGAGCAATCAGCCCCAGCATTTT

clone_size: many
v_call: TRBV7-6
d_call: -
j_call: TRBJ1-1
cdr3_aa: CASSLAAGAGTEAFF
cdr3_nt: TGTGCCAGCAGCTTAGCCGCAGGGGCGGGCACTGAAGCTTTCTTT

clone_size: -
v_call: TRBV23-1
d_call: -
j_call: TRBJ2-3
cdr3_aa: CASSQSAAYGEQYF
cdr3_nt: TGCGCCAGCAGTCAATCGGCCGCGTACGGGGAGCAGTATTTT

clone_size: -
v_call: TRBV15
d_call: -
j_call: TRBJ2-3
cdr3_aa: CVTSRHTDTQYF
cdr3_nt: TGTGTCACCAGCAGACACACAGATACGCAGTATTTT

clone_size: -
v_call: TRBV7-6
d_call: TRBD1
j_call: TRBJ2-4
cdr3_aa: CASSTGQSLAKNIQYF
cdr3_nt: TGTGCCAGCAGCACGGGACAGTCATTAGCCAAAAACATTCAGTACTTC

clone_size: few
v_call: TRBV27
d_call: TRBD1
j_call: TRBJ2-2
cdr3_aa: CASSFSWSTGVATGELFF
cdr3_nt: TGTGCCAGCAGTTTCTCCTGGTCGACAGGGGTGGCCACCGGGGAGCTGTTTTTT

clone_size: -
v_call: TRBV7-2
d_call: -
j_call: TRBJ2-7
cdr3_aa: CASSLVRGGTKYEQYF
cdr3_nt: TGTGCCAGCAGCTTAGTTAGGGGGGGGACTAAATACGAGCAGTACTTC

clone_size: few
v_call: TRBV14
d_call: -
j_call: TRBJ1-6
cdr3_aa: CASRRGNSPLHF
cdr3_nt: TGTGCCAGCAGACGGGGTAATTCACCCCTCCACTTT

clone_size: -
v_call: TRBV12-3/TRBV12-4
d_call: -
j_call: TRBJ2-5
cdr3_aa: CASSIHPQETQYF
cdr3_nt: TGTGCCAGCAGTATACACCCCCAAGAGACCCAGTACTTC

clone_size: few
v_call: TRBV7-9
d_call: -
j_call: TRBJ2-1
cdr3_aa: CASSLPQDSYNEQFF
cdr3_nt: TGTGCCAGCAGCTTACCACAGGACTCCTACAATGAGCAGTTCTTC

clone_size: -
v_call: TRBV5-4
d_call: -
j_call: TRBJ2-1
cdr3_aa: CASCPGRESLYNEQFF
cdr3_nt: TGTGCCAGCTGTCCGGGTCGGGAATCTCTGTACAATGAGCAGTTCTTC

clone_size: few
v_call: TRBV7-9
d_call: -
j_call: TRBJ1-5
cdr3_aa: CASSSQINQPQHF
cdr3_nt: TGTGCCAGCAGCTCACAGATTAATCAGCCCCAGCATTTT

clone_size: few
v_call: TRBV12-3/TRBV12-4
d_call: -
j_call: TRBJ1-4
cdr3_aa: CASSYLISNEKLFF
cdr3_nt: TGTGCCAGCAGTTATCTTATCAGCAATGAAAAACTGTTTTTT

clone_size: few
v_call: TRBV19
d_call: -
j_call: TRBJ2-7
cdr3_aa: CASSLYGRPYEQYF
cdr3_nt: TGTGCCAGTAGCCTTTACGGCAGACCCTACGAGCAGTACTTC

clone_size: -
v_call: TRBV12-3/TRBV12-4
d_call: -
j_call: TRBJ2-5
cdr3_aa: CASSLKQQETQYF
cdr3_nt: TGTGCCAGCAGTTTAAAGCAGCAAGAGACCCAGTACTTC

clone_size: few
v_call: TRBV4-1
d_call: -
j_call: TRBJ2-3
cdr3_aa: CASSHTAGPDTQYF
cdr3_nt: TGCGCCAGCAGCCACACCGCGGGCCCAGATACGCAGTATTTT

clone_size: few
v_call: TRBV14
d_call: -
j_call: TRBJ2-2
cdr3_aa: CASSQFEGGHTGELFF
cdr3_nt: TGTGCCAGCAGCCAGTTCGAGGGAGGTCACACCGGGGAGCTGTTTTTT

clone_size: few
v_call: TRBV6-2/TRBV6-3
d_call: TRBD2
j_call: TRBJ2-3
cdr3_aa: CASSRRGDRDTQYF
cdr3_nt: TGTGCCAGCAGTCGCCGGGGGGATCGGGATACGCAGTATTTT

clone_size: -
v_call: TRBV4-1
d_call: -
j_call: TRBJ1-2
cdr3_aa: CASSQEFGVFHYGYTF
cdr3_nt: TGCGCCAGCAGCCAAGAGTTCGGGGTTTTCCACTATGGCTACACCTTC

clone_size: many
v_call: TRBV7-2
d_call: -
j_call: TRBJ2-2
cdr3_aa: CASSPLGTYNTGELFF
cdr3_nt: TGTGCCAGCAGCCCCCTCGGGACTTATAACACCGGGGAGCTGTTTTTT

clone_size: -
v_call: TRBV7-9
d_call: -
j_call: TRBJ1-4
cdr3_aa: CASSFQAEKLFF
cdr3_nt: TGTGCCAGCAGCTTTCAGGCTGAAAAACTGTTTTTT

clone_size: few
v_call: TRBV10-3
d_call: TRBD1
j_call: TRBJ2-2
cdr3_aa: CATTGGYPGELFF
cdr3_nt: TGTGCCACGACAGGGGGCTATCCCGGGGAGCTGTTTTTT

clone_size: -
v_call: TRBV6-5
d_call: TRBD1
j_call: TRBJ2-2
cdr3_aa: CASSSYRGQDTGELFF
cdr3_nt: TGTGCCAGCAGTTCTTACAGGGGGCAAGATACCGGGGAGCTGTTTTTT

clone_size: -
v_call: TRBV6-2/TRBV6-3
d_call: TRBD1
j_call: TRBJ2-1
cdr3_aa: CASSYPRDRGLYNEQFF
cdr3_nt: TGTGCCAGCAGTTACCCCCGGGACAGGGGGTTGTACAATGAGCAGTTCTTC

clone_size: few
v_call: TRBV7-9
d_call: TRBD1
j_call: TRBJ2-2
cdr3_aa: CASSPRQGPGELFF
cdr3_nt: TGTGCCAGCAGCCCCCGACAGGGCCCCGGGGAGCTGTTTTTT

clone_size: -
v_call: TRBV9
d_call: -
j_call: TRBJ2-5
cdr3_aa: CASSPRGLDQETQYF
cdr3_nt: TGTGCCAGCAGCCCCAGAGGCCTCGACCAAGAGACCCAGTACTTC

clone_size: -
v_call: TRBV7-6
d_call: -
j_call: TRBJ2-5
cdr3_aa: CASSASMWETQYF
cdr3_nt: TGTGCCAGCAGCGCCTCTATGTGGGAGACCCAGTACTTC

clone_size: -
v_call: TRBV9
d_call: -
j_call: TRBJ1-1
cdr3_aa: CASSPTQDLRAFF
cdr3_nt: TGTGCCAGCAGCCCAACGCAAGATTTGAGAGCTTTCTTT

clone_size: few
v_call: TRBV7-6
d_call: TRBD2
j_call: TRBJ2-1
cdr3_aa: CASSLKAGGKYNEQFF
cdr3_nt: TGTGCCAGCAGCTTAAAGGCGGGGGGCAAATACAATGAGCAGTTCTTC

clone_size: few
v_call: TRBV7-4
d_call: TRBD1
j_call: TRBJ2-7
cdr3_aa: CASSLVGTASSYEQYF
cdr3_nt: TGTGCCAGCAGCTTAGTGGGGACAGCTTCTTCTTACGAGCAGTACTTC

clone_size: -
v_call: TRBV18
d_call: -
j_call: TRBJ1-5
cdr3_aa: CASSPGRGGPQHF
cdr3_nt: TGTGCCAGCTCACCGGGACGAGGAGGGCCCCAGCATTTT